These 16 T cell receptor beta chains came from one sample sequenced in a study of T cells in Graves' hyperthyroidism and ophthalmopathy. What was amplified from RNA transcripts were TCR beta CDR3 regions. First-round RT-PCR with HTBI primers amplified the TCR CDR3 region. TCRdb processed the multiplex PCR reads anew with MiXCR; each CDR3 protein has one entry. The table has a few hundred thousand distinct CDR3 sequences, approximately 14% seen once; the top ten hold about 4.9%. Material for sequencing was blood. These receptors all stem from a woman between 18 and 30 years old with Graves' hyperthyroidism.

This clonotype appeared many times. The chain recombines TRBV7-2 with TRBJ2-1; TRBD2 aligns across 9 bases. The CDR3 is 15 residues long. The ends lost 3 bases at V and 7 bases at J; junction bases unmatched: 7. CDR1 is SGHTA and CDR2 is FQGNSA in the germline V gene. The CDR3 sequence: CASSLVAGVLNEQFF. The CDR3 DNA follows: TGTGCCAGCAGCTTGGTAGCGGGAGTATTGAATGAGCAGTTCTTC.

Notes on this clonotype: This may be a read error: a much more frequent sequence differs by one nucleotide. The chain is built from TRBV2 and TRBJ2-2, with D maybe TRBD2 (6 bases). Germline lookup yields CDR1 SNHLY and CDR2 FYNNEI. CDR3 length equals 15 residues. The CDR3 protein is CASSVQGGDTGGLFF. As DNA, the CDR3 is TGTGCCAGCAGTGTCCAGGGCGGCGACACCGGGGGGCTGTTTTTT.

This clonotype appeared a few times. CDR3 in amino acids: CASSQRDRGTDTQYF. The CDR3 DNA is TGTGCCAGCAGCCAAAGGGACAGGGGGACGGATACGCAGTATTTT. The genes are TRBV9 and TRBJ2-3; 11 nucleotides match TRBD1. The CDR3 has 15 amino acids. Per germline, CDR1 SGDLS and CDR2 YYNGEE. Trimming took 4 bases from V and 6 from J; bases not matched to a gene: 7.

At least ten counts were recorded for this clonotype. The chain links TRBV7-9 to TRBJ1-1; no clear D gene. Trimming pared 2 bases from V and 3 bases from J, leaving 10 bases between. The germline gives CDR1 SEHNR, CDR2 FQNEAQ (reference sequence). The CDR3 has 14 amino acids. The CDR3 DNA reads as TGTGCCAGCAGCTTAAGGGTTGAGGACACTGAAGCTTTCTTT. This sequence encodes CASSLRVEDTEAFF.

Ten or more counts support this clonotype. The chain is built from TRBV12-3 or TRBV12-4 and TRBJ1-5, with 12 bases aligning to TRBD1. The CDR3 has 15 amino acids. V shed 7 bases and J 5 bases; nucleotides not matched to a gene: 6. Written as DNA, the CDR3 is TGTGCCAGCACCGTGGGACAGGGGGCCTATCAGCCCCAGCATTTT. The encoded protein is CASTVGQGAYQPQHF.

The J gene is TRBJ2-3, the V gene TRBV24-1; a weak D match, TRBD1 (6 bases). V shed 8 bases and J shed 6 bases, with 14 bases lying between them. The CDR3 is made up of 13 amino acids. In germline, CDR1 is KGHDR, CDR2 SFDVKD. CDR3 in DNA: TGTGCCACCACAGGGGACCTAGAGGATACGCAGTATTTT. Amino acids: CATTGDLEDTQYF.

V is TRBV7-6 and J is TRBJ2-1, with 7 bases lining up with TRBD2. The J segment lost 5 bases and the V segment lost 3 bases, leaving 16 bases of the junction unmatched. CDR1 SGHVS and CDR2 FNYEAQ come from the germline V gene. The CDR3 consists of 18 residues. CDR3 nucleotide sequence: TGTGCCAGCAGCTTGTTACCCATCCGGGCTAGCGGAAACAATGAGCAGTTCTTC. Its translation: CASSLLPIRASGNNEQFF. Together with reference TRBV7-6 and TRBJ2-1, the CDR3 gives the full variable domain: GAGVSQSPRYKVTKRGQDVALRCDPISGHVSLYWYRQALGQGPEFLTYFNYEAQQDKSGLPNDRFSAERPEGSISTLTIQRTEQRDSAMYRCASSLLPIRASGNNEQFFGPGTRLTVL.

The V call is TRBV19, the J call TRBJ2-7; D gene unclear. The CDR3 runs to 14 residues. Germline lookup yields CDR1 LNHDA and CDR2 SQIVND (reference sequence). V was cut by 4 bases and J by 4 bases, with 14 bases left in between. The CDR3 loop is CASSRGRTTYEQYF. The CDR3 bases are TGTGCCAGTAGTAGAGGACGGACGACTTACGAGCAGTACTTC.

This clonotype has at least ten counts. The rearrangement joins TRBV12-3 or TRBV12-4 to TRBJ1-2; the match to TRBD1 covers 7 bases. CDR3 length: 15 amino acids. V lost 6 bases to trimming and J lost 0 bases; unmatched junction nucleotides: 7. In DNA, the CDR3 is TGTGCCAGCAGCCCGGACAGGCGAGCTAACTATGGCTACACCTTC. Translated: CASSPDRRANYGYTF.

This clonotype was counted many times. The chain has TRBV11-1 and TRBJ2-1, with TRBD2 identical over 13 bases. The CDR3 length is 16 residues. With V trimmed by 4 bases and J by 5 bases, 5 bases remained unmatched. Per germline, CDR1 SGHAT and CDR2 FQDESV (reference sequence). CDR3 DNA: TGTGCCAGCAGCTCCTGGACTAGCGGGAGCAACAATGAGCAGTTCTTC. Encoded protein: CASSSWTSGSNNEQFF.

The sample holds many counts of this clonotype. The chain joins TRBV3-1 to TRBJ2-7, with D perhaps given as TRBD1 or TRBD2 (5 bases each). CDR3 length: 13 amino acids. V was trimmed by 2 bases and J by 2 bases, leaving 7 bases between them. CDR1 is LGHDT and CDR2 is YNNKEL in the germline V gene (reference sequence). The CDR3 is CASSQLGAYEQYF. The CDR3 coding sequence is TGTGCCAGCAGCCAATTGGGGGCCTACGAGCAGTACTTC.

As to this clonotype: The junction departs from the called germline gene at one end, perhaps through a read error. The J gene is TRBJ2-2, the V gene TRBV7-8, with D possibly being TRBD1 (5 bases). The CDR3 consists of 15 residues. CDR1 SGHVS and CDR2 FQNEAQ come from the germline V gene. CDR3 DNA sequence: TGTGTCAGCAGCTTAGGGGTAGTTAACACCGGGGAGCTGTTTTTT. Translation gives CVSSLGVVNTGELFF.

Ten or more counts support this clonotype. J is TRBJ2-7 and V is TRBV18; no clear D. The CDR3 contains 12 residues. Germline values: CDR1 KGHSH, CDR2 LQKENI. The V end lost 4 bases, the J end lost 1 base, and 5 bases lay between the germline ends. The CDR3 loop is CASSHKSYEQYF. CDR3 nucleotide sequence: TGTGCCAGCTCACATAAGTCCTACGAGCAGTACTTC. Together with reference TRBV18 and TRBJ2-7, the CDR3 gives the full variable domain: NAGVMQNPRHLVRRRGQEARLRCSPMKGHSHVYWYRQLPEEGLKFMVYLQKENIIDESGMPKERFSAEFPKEGPSILRIQQVVRGDSAAYFCASSHKSYEQYFGPGTRLTVT.

The chain carries TRBV20-1 and TRBJ1-5; D is ambiguous. Germline values: CDR1 DFQATT, CDR2 SNEGSKA (reference sequence). V was clipped by 3 bases and J by 3 bases, with 6 bases between them. The CDR3 runs 12 residues. The CDR3 loop is CSASSYNQPQHF. In nucleotides, the CDR3 is TGCAGTGCTAGTTCCTACAATCAGCCCCAGCATTTT.

This clonotype was observed at least ten times. This chain uses TRBV5-1 with TRBJ2-1; 9 bases fit TRBD2. With V trimmed by 3 bases and J by 2 bases, 6 bases remained unmatched. The CDR3 spans 16 residues. CDR1 is SGHRS and CDR2 is YFSETQ in the germline V gene. CDR3 region: CASSSKREVAYNEQFF. The CDR3 coding sequence is TGCGCCAGCAGCTCCAAGCGGGAGGTAGCCTACAATGAGCAGTTCTTC.

This clonotype was counted ten times or more. The conserved phenylalanine or tryptophan normally closing the CDR3 is absent here, so this likely arose from a read error. V gene TRBV6-2 or TRBV6-3 combines with J gene TRBJ1-2; D might be TRBD1 (6 bases). The CDR3 has 17 residues. Germline CDR1 reads MNHEY; CDR2 reads SVGEGT. V lost 5 bases to trimming and J lost 4 bases, with 23 bases between them. The CDR3: CASSPPPDRTDFYGYTL. The CDR3 DNA follows: TGTGCCAGCAGTCCGCCCCCGGACAGAACAGACTTCTATGGCTACACCCTC.